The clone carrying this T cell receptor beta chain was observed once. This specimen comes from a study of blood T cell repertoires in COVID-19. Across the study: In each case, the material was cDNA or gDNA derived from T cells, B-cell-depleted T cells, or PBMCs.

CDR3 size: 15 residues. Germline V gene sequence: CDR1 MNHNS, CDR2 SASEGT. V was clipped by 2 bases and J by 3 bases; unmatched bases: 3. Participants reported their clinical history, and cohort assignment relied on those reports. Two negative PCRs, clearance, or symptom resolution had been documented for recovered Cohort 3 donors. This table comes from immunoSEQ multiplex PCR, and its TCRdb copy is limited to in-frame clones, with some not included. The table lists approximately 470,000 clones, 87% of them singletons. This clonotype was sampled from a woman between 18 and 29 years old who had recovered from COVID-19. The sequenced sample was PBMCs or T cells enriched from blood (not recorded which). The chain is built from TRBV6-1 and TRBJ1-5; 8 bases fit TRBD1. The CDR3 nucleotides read TGTGCCAGCAGTGAACAGGGGGCCCTCAATCAGCCCCAGCATTTT. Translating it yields CASSEQGALNQPQHF.